This TCR beta chain was documented in a study of Tregs in tolerant kidney transplant recipients. The table lists this clone with a few counts. Its cognate antigen is unknown. Per germline, CDR1 LGHNT and CDR2 FRNRAP. The CDR3 is 15 residues long. V was cut by 3 bases and J by 4 bases, with 14 bases left in between. Whole-study results and caveats: Biological reproducibility was not directly addressed, but technical replication error appeared minimal. Few patients were studied, so findings need validation in larger groups. The most relevant donor-specific Treg TCRbeta repertoire apparently came from expansion with activated donor B cells.

CD4+CD25+CD127- Tregs, CD4+CD25- non-Tregs, CD4 and CD8 cells were sorted. Repertoires were generated with immunoSEQ multiplex PCR, while TCRdb's copy carries only in-frame clones and drops some. The sample holds tens of thousands of clones, 84% seen once. This receptor was identified in a human donor in good health. The specimen was CD4+ T cells from blood. The chain combines TRBV12-5 with TRBJ2-3, with a weak D call TRBD2 (6 bases). CDR3 coding DNA: TGTGCTAGTGGTTTCGGCGGGATGGAGGCAGATACGCAGTATTTT. This encodes CASGFGGMEADTQYF.